Listed here is a single T cell receptor (beta chain). The authors' processing: Researchers report that nucleated cell counts were estimated from reference gene primer amplification. Sequencing used immunoSEQ multiplex PCR; TCRdb keeps in-frame clones, though not all of them. That table is the source of V, J and clone size, and D and trimming were worked out from the DNA. The sample includes fewer than 150,000 clones, 60% to 85% of them seen just once. The data originate from a study of blood T cell repertoires in COVID-19. Study details: Whether acute or convalescent, the COVID-19 samples came from the United States, Italy and Spain. T cells, B-cell-depleted T cells, or PBMCs supplied cDNA or gDNA.

The CDR3 consists of 15 residues. Germline CDR1 and CDR2: KGHSH and LQKENI. J gave up 6 bases and V 4 bases, and 4 bases lay outside the gene matches. This clonotype was obtained from a man between 65 and 80 years old with acute or convalescent COVID-19. The sequenced material came from peripheral blood. V usage is TRBV18 and J usage is TRBJ1-5, with 12 bases fitting TRBD1. CDR3 in DNA: TGTGCCAGCTCACAGGGACAGGGGGCTGTTCAGCCCCAGCATTTT. Amino acids: CASSQGQGAVQPQHF.